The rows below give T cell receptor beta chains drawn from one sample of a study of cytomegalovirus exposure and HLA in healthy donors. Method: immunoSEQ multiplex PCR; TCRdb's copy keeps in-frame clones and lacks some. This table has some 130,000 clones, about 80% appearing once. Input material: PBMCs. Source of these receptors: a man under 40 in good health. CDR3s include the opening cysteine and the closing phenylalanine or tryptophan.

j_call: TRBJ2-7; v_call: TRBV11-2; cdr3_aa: CASSLDGGRTNEQYF
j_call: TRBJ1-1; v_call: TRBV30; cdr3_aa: CAWRRVGGNTEAFF
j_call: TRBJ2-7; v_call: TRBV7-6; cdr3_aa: CASSLEPGQASYEQYF
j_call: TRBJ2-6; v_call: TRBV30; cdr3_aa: CAWGQGVGANVLTF
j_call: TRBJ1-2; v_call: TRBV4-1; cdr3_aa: CASSLSTGDGYTF
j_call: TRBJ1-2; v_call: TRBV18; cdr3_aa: CASSPGQGRYGYTF
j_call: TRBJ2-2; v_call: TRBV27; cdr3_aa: CASSQTLGLAGGTGELFF
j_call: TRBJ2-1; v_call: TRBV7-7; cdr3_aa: CASSLNVLAGDEQFF
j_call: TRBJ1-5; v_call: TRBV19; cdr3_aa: CASSSYRGSNQPQHF
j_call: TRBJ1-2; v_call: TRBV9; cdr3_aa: CASSSGQGNYGYTF
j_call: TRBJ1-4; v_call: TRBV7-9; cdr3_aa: CASSYGQGLFEKLFF
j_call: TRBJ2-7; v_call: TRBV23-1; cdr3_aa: CASSYPYRDREQYF
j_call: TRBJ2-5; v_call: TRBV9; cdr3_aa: CASSVPGEETQYF
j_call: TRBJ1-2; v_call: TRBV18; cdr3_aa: CASSPMTGDFYGYTF
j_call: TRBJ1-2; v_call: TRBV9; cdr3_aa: CASSVVDRANYGYTF
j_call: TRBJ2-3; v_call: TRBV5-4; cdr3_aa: CASSRRFQDTQYF
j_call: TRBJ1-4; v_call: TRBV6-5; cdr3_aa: CASRSTPGANEKLFF
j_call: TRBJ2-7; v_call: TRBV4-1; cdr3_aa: CASSQGRTSGRVEQYF
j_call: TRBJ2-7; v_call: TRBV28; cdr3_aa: CASSGAGSGGTYEQYF
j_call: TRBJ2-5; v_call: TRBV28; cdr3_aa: CASRGQARTQYF
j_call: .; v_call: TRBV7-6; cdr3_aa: CASSTGNYEQYF
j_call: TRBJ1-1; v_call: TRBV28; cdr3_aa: CASSFSGQGRGTEAFF
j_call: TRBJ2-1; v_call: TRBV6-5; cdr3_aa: CASSYSVIAGYNEQFF
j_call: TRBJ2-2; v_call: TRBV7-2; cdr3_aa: CASSSGQAYTGELFF
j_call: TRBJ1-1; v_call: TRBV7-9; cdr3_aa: CASSPRGDTEAFF
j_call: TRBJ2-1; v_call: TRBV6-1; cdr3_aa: CASSWDRGSYNEQFF
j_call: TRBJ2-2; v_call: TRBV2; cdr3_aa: CASQRGAGPGELFF
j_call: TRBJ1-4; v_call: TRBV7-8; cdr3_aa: CASSPTGGTNEKLFF
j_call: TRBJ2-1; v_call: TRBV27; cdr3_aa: CASGTSDNEQFF
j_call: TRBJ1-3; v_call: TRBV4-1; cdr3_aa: CASSQDDVQGARGNTIYF
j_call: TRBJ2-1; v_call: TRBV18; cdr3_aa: CASSLGTSGRAQSRQFF
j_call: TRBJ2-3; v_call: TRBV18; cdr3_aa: CASSPPGMREGTDTQYF
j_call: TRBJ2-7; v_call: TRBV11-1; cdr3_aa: CASSFPGQHYEQYF
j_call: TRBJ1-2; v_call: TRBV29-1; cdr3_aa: CSVEPQTGVYSYTF
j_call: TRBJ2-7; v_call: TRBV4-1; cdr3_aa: CASSQGHGGRSYEQYF
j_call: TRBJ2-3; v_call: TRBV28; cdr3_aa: CASFVGLPGLAGGGSDTQYF
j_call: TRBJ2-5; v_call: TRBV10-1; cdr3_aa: CASSEGQQGETQYF
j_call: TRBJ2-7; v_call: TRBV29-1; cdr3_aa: CSVVGSYEQYF
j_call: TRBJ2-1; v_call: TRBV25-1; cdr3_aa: CASSGSSYNEQFF
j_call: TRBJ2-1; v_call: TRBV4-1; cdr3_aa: CASSQRLAGVDEQFF
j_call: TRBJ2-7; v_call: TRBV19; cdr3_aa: CASSGGFYEQYF
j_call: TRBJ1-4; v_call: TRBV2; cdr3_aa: CASKRQGGPIEKLFF
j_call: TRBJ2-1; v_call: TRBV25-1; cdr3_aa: CASSGSVYEQFF
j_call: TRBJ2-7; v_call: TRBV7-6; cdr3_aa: CASSLGLAGSYEQYF
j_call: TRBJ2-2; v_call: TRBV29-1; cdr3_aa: CSVYSGTPNTGELFF
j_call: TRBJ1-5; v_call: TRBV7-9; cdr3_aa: CSSSWTGEGKPQHF
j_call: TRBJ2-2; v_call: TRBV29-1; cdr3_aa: CSVKWAPLTGELFF
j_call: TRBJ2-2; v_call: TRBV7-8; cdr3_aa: CASSSRGKNTGELFF
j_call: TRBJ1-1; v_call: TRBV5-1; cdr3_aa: CASSLEGSGAFF
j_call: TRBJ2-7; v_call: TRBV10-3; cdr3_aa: CAISSPGDRGNYEQYF
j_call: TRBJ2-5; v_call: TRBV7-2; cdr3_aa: CASSPYSRGAPQETQYF
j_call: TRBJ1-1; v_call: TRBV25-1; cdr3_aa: CASSTPNTEAFF
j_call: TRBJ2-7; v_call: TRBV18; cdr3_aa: CASSLLLAGGRTQYF
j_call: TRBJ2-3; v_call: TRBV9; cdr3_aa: CASSPRWRELTDTQYF
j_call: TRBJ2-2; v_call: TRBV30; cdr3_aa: CAWSGRNTGELFF
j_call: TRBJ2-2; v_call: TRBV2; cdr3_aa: CASTRQGITGELFF